This TCR beta chain was sequenced in a study of blood T cell repertoires in COVID-19. As for the study in general: Spain, Italy and the United States supplied samples that represented acute and convalescent COVID-19. PBMCs, B-cell-depleted T cells, or T cells were the source of the cDNA or gDNA that made up the material.

This clone was detected once. CDR3 size: 14 residues. Trimming took 1 base from V and 5 from J, leaving 11 bases between them. Germline CDR1 and CDR2: SEHNR and FQNEAQ (reference sequence). In the original workflow: Amplification from reference gene primers served as the basis for estimated nucleated cell counts. Clones were sequenced by immunoSEQ multiplex PCR, and TCRdb holds only the in-frame ones, with some missing. V and J calls and clone size are given by that table; D and trimming were obtained from the DNA. The sample holds fewer than 350,000 clones, approximately 86% seen once. V gene TRBV7-9 combines with J gene TRBJ1-2; unclear D gene. Sequencing was performed on peripheral blood. The sequence derives from a woman aged 45-59 years with active or convalescent COVID-19. The CDR3 sequence: CASSLDRWSYGYTF. The DNA for the CDR3 is TGTGCCAGCAGCTTAGATCGGTGGAGTTATGGCTACACCTTC.